These 29 T cell receptor beta chains were all obtained from the same sample, sequenced in a study of shared clonotypes between healthy human individuals. Sequencing used immunoSEQ multiplex PCR; TCRdb keeps in-frame clones, though not all of them. The sample yields some 2 million clones, around 95% seen once. The sample consisted of naive CD4+ T cells sorted from blood. Subset described: CD45RA+ positively selected. The receptors were sampled from a young man in good health.

The J gene is TRBJ2-7, the V gene TRBV11-2, with TRBD1 identical over 9 bases. CDR3 length equals 14 residues. Per germline, CDR1 SGHAT and CDR2 FQNNGV. V gave up 3 bases and J gave up 6 bases; unmatched junction bases: 6. The CDR3 spells CASSLNRGRVEQYF. CDR3 bases: TGTGCCAGCAGCTTGAACAGGGGGCGGGTCGAGCAGTACTTC.

A word on this clone: One end of the junction is discordant with germline, which a read error may explain. The V call is TRBV7-2, the J call TRBJ1-1, with TRBD1 matching over 7 bases. The germline gives CDR1 SGHTA, CDR2 FQGNSA. The CDR3 sequence is 14 residues long. In DNA form, the CDR3 reads TGTGCCAGCAGATTAGACAGGGCGGGCACTGAAGCTTTCTTT. Its protein is CASRLDRAGTEAFF.

DNA for the CDR3: TGTGCCATCAGTGCTACTCTCAGCGGATCCAATGAGCAGTTCTTC. Its protein product is CAISATLSGSNEQFF. The rearrangement links TRBV10-3 to TRBJ2-1; tentatively, D is TRBD2 (5 bases). Germline CDR1 is ENHRY and CDR2 is SYGVKD. CDR3 length equals 15 residues. Trimming removed 4 bases from V and 6 bases from J, with 16 bases in between.

This chain links TRBV30 with TRBJ2-7, with TRBD1 matching over 8 bases. V shed 5 bases and J 3 bases; nucleotides not matched to a gene: 12. Germline loops: CDR1 GTSNPN, CDR2 SVGIG (reference sequence). The CDR3 is 15 amino acids. Here the CDR3 reads CAWVKPDRAHYEQYF. The CDR3, as DNA: TGTGCCTGGGTAAAGCCGGACAGGGCCCACTACGAGCAGTACTTC.

This chain uses TRBV6-1 with TRBJ1-2; the D gene is possibly TRBD1 (5 bases). The germline gives CDR1 MNHNS, CDR2 SASEGT. Trimming pared 2 bases from V and 4 bases from J, leaving 20 bases between. CDR3 size: 17 residues. This chain's CDR3 is CASSESLLRAPSYGYTF. The DNA for the CDR3 is TGTGCCAGCAGTGAATCCCTTCTCAGGGCTCCCTCCTATGGCTACACCTTC.

The genes are TRBV6-6 and TRBJ2-2; the match to TRBD2 covers 14 bases. The length of the CDR3 is 15 residues. The germline gives CDR1 MNHNY, CDR2 SVGAGI (reference sequence). V shed 6 bases, J shed 5 bases, and the junction held 2 bases outside the gene matches. CDR3 DNA sequence: TGTGCCAGCAGGACTAGCGGGAGGGGGACCGGGGAGCTGTTTTTT. This gives the protein CASRTSGRGTGELFF.

Here the CDR3 DNA reads TGTGCCAGCAGCCTTGACAGGGGGCGATACACTGAAGCTTTCTTT. Its protein product is CASSLDRGRYTEAFF. The rearrangement links TRBV28 to TRBJ1-1; 10 bases agree with TRBD1. Trimming cost V 6 bases and J 3 bases; bases outside gene matches: 7. CDR3 size: 15 residues. Germline V gene sequence: CDR1 MDHEN, CDR2 SYDVKM.

With regard to this clone: Distinct nucleotide sequences in the sample also encode this CDR3. The chain couples TRBV5-1 to TRBJ1-1; weak D call: TRBD1 (5 bases). CDR3 length equals 14 residues. Trimming left V 1 base short and J 4 bases short, with 11 bases between. The V gene's germline CDR1 is SGHRS and CDR2 YFSETQ. The CDR3 region is CASSLSGGGTEAFF. CDR3 coding DNA: TGCGCCAGCAGCTTGTCTGGGGGTGGCACTGAAGCTTTCTTT. Full variable domain (outside the CDR3, taken from reference TRBV5-1 and TRBJ1-1): KAGVTQTPRYLIKTRGQQVTLSCSPISGHRSVSWYQQTPGQGLQFLFEYFSETQRNKGNFPGRFSGRQFSNSRSEMNVSTLELGDSALYLCASSLSGGGTEAFFGQGTRLTVV.

A remark on this clone: Additional DNA sequences in this sample encode the identical CDR3. CDR3 in amino acids: CASSPSGTGGTGELFF. CDR3 DNA: TGTGCCAGCAGCCCATCCGGGACAGGGGGCACCGGGGAGCTGTTTTTT. The V call is TRBV7-9, the J call TRBJ2-2; 11 positions match TRBD1. J gave up 4 bases and V 5 bases, and 6 bases lay outside the gene matches. The CDR3 runs to 16 residues. CDR1 is SEHNR and CDR2 is FQNEAQ in the germline V gene (reference sequence).

On this clone: The sample holds other DNA sequences that translate to the same CDR3. This chain links TRBV30 with TRBJ2-3; no firm D call. In germline, CDR1 is GTSNPN, CDR2 SVGIG (reference sequence). V lost 0 bases to trimming and J lost 6 bases, with 4 bases between them. The CDR3 covers 11 residues. The CDR3 loop reads CAWSVSDTQYF. CDR3 coding DNA: TGTGCCTGGAGTGTGAGTGATACGCAGTATTTT.

The CDR3 region is CAQRPGTGSTEAFF. The CDR3 bases are TGTGCCCAAAGACCCGGGACAGGGTCCACTGAAGCTTTCTTT. This chain connects TRBV30 to TRBJ1-1, with TRBD1 matching 9 bases. The V and J ends lost 8 bases and 4 bases, in that order; junction bases with no gene match: 11. Germline CDR1 GTSNPN, CDR2 SVGIG (reference sequence). This CDR3 comprises 14 residues.

CDR3: CASRQDRAGANVLTF. DNA for the CDR3: TGTGCCAGCAGGCAAGACAGGGCTGGGGCCAACGTCCTGACTTTC. The chain links TRBV2 to TRBJ2-6, with 7 nucleotides matching TRBD1. The germline V gene encodes CDR1 SNHLY and CDR2 FYNNEI. This CDR3 is 15 amino acids long. J lost 2 bases, V lost 6 bases, and 4 bases had no gene match.

The chain uses TRBV10-3 and TRBJ1-1; D gene uncertain. The length of the CDR3 is 14 residues. Germline CDR1 reads ENHRY; CDR2 reads SYGVKD. Trimming stripped 0 bases from V and 4 bases from J, with 9 bases between. CDR3 nucleotide sequence: TGTGCCATCAGTGAGTCAGGGAAAGGCACTGAAGCTTTCTTT. Amino acids: CAISESGKGTEAFF.

This clone was seen once. This chain joins TRBV2 and TRBJ2-2; 7 bases match TRBD2. V gave up 5 bases and J gave up 7 bases; unmatched junction bases: 1. Per the germline V gene, CDR1 is SNHLY and CDR2 is FYNNEI. The CDR3 is 12 residues long. The CDR3 sequence: CASSRTSGELFF. The CDR3 nucleotides are TGTGCCAGCAGTCGGACTAGCGGGGAGCTGTTTTTT.

A few counts support this clone. This rearrangement joins TRBV10-3 to TRBJ2-7; 9 positions match TRBD1. Germline V gene sequence: CDR1 ENHRY, CDR2 SYGVKD. This CDR3 contains 16 residues. V was pared by 6 bases and J by 2 bases, with 11 bases of the junction left unmatched. CDR3 in amino acids: CAIRSPGQGSPYEQYF. The CDR3 nucleotides read TGTGCCATCAGGTCTCCGGGACAGGGTTCCCCCTACGAGCAGTACTTC.

The V and J genes are TRBV7-2 and TRBJ2-1; 8 positions agree with TRBD2. The germline gives CDR1 SGHTA, CDR2 FQGNSA. The CDR3 is 17 amino acids. V shed 1 base and J 4 bases; nucleotides not matched to a gene: 9. The CDR3 is CASSLELLAGSYNEQFF. The CDR3 DNA follows: TGTGCCAGCAGCTTAGAGCTCCTAGCGGGCAGTTACAATGAGCAGTTCTTC.

The genes are TRBV6-1 and TRBJ1-6, with D uncertain. The CDR3 sequence is 13 residues long. Germline V gives CDR1 MNHNS, CDR2 SASEGT. V shed 8 bases and J shed 4 bases, with 9 bases lying between them. The CDR3 loop reads CASRQDYNSPLHF. The CDR3 bases are TGTGCCAGCCGCCAGGATTATAATTCACCCCTCCACTTT.

The chain joins TRBV9 to TRBJ1-4; 10 bases are a match to TRBD1. The CDR3 extends over 15 amino acids. Germline CDR1 reads SGDLS; CDR2 reads YYNGEE. After removal of 0 bases from V and 7 bases from J, the junction contained 3 bases not matched to a gene. CDR3 residues: CASSVAGTGVEKLFF. For the CDR3, the DNA is TGTGCCAGCAGCGTAGCCGGGACAGGGGTTGAAAAACTGTTTTTT. Looking up the rest from reference TRBV9 and TRBJ1-4 gives the full variable domain: DSGVTQTPKHLITATGQRVTLRCSPRSGDLSVYWYQQSLDQGLQFLIQYYNGEERAKGNILERFSAQQFPDLHSELNLSSLELGDSALYFCASSVAGTGVEKLFFGSGTQLSVL.

The CDR3 bases are TGCGCCAGCAGCTTGGCCGTTGGGGCCATGAACACTGAAGCTTTCTTT. It translates to CASSLAVGAMNTEAFF. The rearrangement joins TRBV5-1 to TRBJ1-1; tentative D call: TRBD1 (5 bases). V gave up 0 bases and J gave up 0 bases, with 12 bases separating them. The CDR3 is 16 amino acids. Looked up from germline, CDR1 is SGHRS and CDR2 is YFSETQ.

The J gene is TRBJ2-3, the V gene TRBV5-1, with 8 bases lining up with TRBD1. The length of the CDR3 is 16 residues. Trimming cost V 0 bases and J 2 bases; bases outside gene matches: 5. Germline values: CDR1 SGHRS, CDR2 YFSETQ. The CDR3 sequence is CASSLVGQGYTDTQYF. The CDR3 DNA follows: TGCGCCAGCAGCTTGGTCGGACAGGGCTACACAGATACGCAGTATTTT.

V is TRBV18 and J is TRBJ2-4; TRBD2 might be the D (6 bases). Trimming took 0 bases from V and 0 from J, leaving 12 bases between them. CDR1 KGHSH and CDR2 LQKENI come from the germline V gene. This CDR3 has 17 amino acids. The DNA for the CDR3 is TGTGCCAGCTCACCACCGCGGGACGGTCTAGCCAAAAACATTCAGTACTTC. Translation: CASSPPRDGLAKNIQYF.

The chain carries TRBV7-9 and TRBJ1-1; D not certain. This CDR3 contains 14 residues. The V gene lost 1 base and the J gene lost 1 base, with 7 bases spanning the gap. Germline V gene sequence: CDR1 SEHNR, CDR2 FQNEAQ (reference sequence). For the CDR3, the DNA is TGTGCCAGCAGCTTAGATTGGGAGAACACTGAAGCTTTCTTT. It specifies CASSLDWENTEAFF.

To note about this clone: The same CDR3 is also encoded by other DNA sequences in this sample. This chain connects TRBV5-1 to TRBJ1-5, with D possibly matching TRBD1 (6 bases). The CDR3 runs 14 residues. From germline, CDR1 is SGHRS and CDR2 YFSETQ. With 0 bases removed from V and 7 bases from J, the gap between germline ends came to 11 bases. As DNA, the CDR3 is TGCGCCAGCAGCTTGGAGGGGGGGACCCAGCCCCAGCATTTT. Protein sequence: CASSLEGGTQPQHF.

V usage is TRBV6-1 and J usage is TRBJ1-1; D gene uncertain. V lost 5 bases to trimming and J lost 5 bases, with 6 bases between them. This CDR3 is 11 amino acids long. Looked up from germline, CDR1 is MNHNS and CDR2 is SASEGT. The CDR3 protein is CASSTFTEAFF. For the CDR3, the DNA is TGTGCCAGCAGTACCTTTACTGAAGCTTTCTTT.

The V and J genes are TRBV6-6 and TRBJ2-7; 9 nucleotides align to TRBD1. The CDR3 has 15 amino acids. Germline assignment: CDR1 MNHNY and CDR2 SVGAGI (reference sequence). V was clipped by 3 bases and J by 2 bases; unmatched bases: 5. The CDR3 protein is CASSYWDRVTYEQYF. The CDR3 DNA follows: TGTGCCAGCAGTTATTGGGACAGGGTGACCTACGAGCAGTACTTC.

Worth noting for this clone: The sample carries other DNA sequences with the same CDR3. The chain has TRBV6-5 and TRBJ2-1; D gene uncertain. The CDR3 has 13 residues. V lost 4 bases to trimming and J lost 3 bases, with 7 bases between them. Germline V gives CDR1 MNHEY, CDR2 SVGAGI. The CDR3 region has the DNA TGTGCCAGCAGTTTCTCTTTCTACAATGAGCAGTTCTTC. Its translation is CASSFSFYNEQFF.

The rearrangement joins TRBV6-1 to TRBJ2-7; 7 bases map to TRBD2. The CDR3 is 16 residues long. The ends lost 4 bases at V and 3 bases at J; junction bases unmatched: 12. Germline loops: CDR1 MNHNS, CDR2 SASEGT. The CDR3 coding sequence is TGTGCCAGCAGTGCTTCACCGACTAGCTGGTTCTACGAGCAGTACTTC. Amino acid sequence: CASSASPTSWFYEQYF.

This clone was found once. J is TRBJ2-3 and V is TRBV7-9; either TRBD1 or TRBD2 may supply D (5 bases each). This CDR3 spans 16 amino acids. Deletions cut 3 bases from V and 4 bases from J, with 17 bases between. Germline-derived CDR1 and CDR2 are SEHNR and FQNEAQ (reference sequence). CDR3 region: CASSFYVPGRADTQYF. The DNA of the CDR3 is TGTGCCAGCAGCTTCTACGTCCCAGGGCGGGCAGATACGCAGTATTTT.

The V call is TRBV5-6, the J call TRBJ2-7, with 7 positions matching TRBD1. The CDR3 is 15 residues long. V lost 1 base to trimming and J lost 3 bases; unmatched junction nucleotides: 7. Per the germline V gene, CDR1 is SGHDT and CDR2 is YYEEEE. In DNA form, the CDR3 reads TGTGCCAGCAGCTTGTCTCGGGACAGACACTACGAGCAGTACTTC. Residues: CASSLSRDRHYEQYF.